These T cell receptor beta chains were read from a single sample in a study of chemoradiotherapy in HPV16-positive cancers. Clones were sequenced by immunoSEQ multiplex PCR, and TCRdb holds only the in-frame ones, with some missing. The repertoire has some 11,000 clones, about 90% of them found once; the top ten carry approximately 2.6%. The sample was gathered from a patient who underwent chemoradiotherapy. Receptor source: a human donor with HPV-associated anogenital cancer. Both conserved end residues are part of each CDR3. The D gene is left open where the match is weak. A row's size may be missing; if present it is once, few, many or a size class.

V	D	J	size	CDR3	DNA
TRBV7-8	-	TRBJ2-3	-	CASSLLTDTQYF	TGTGCCAGCAGCTTGCTCACAGATACGCAGTATTTT
TRBV30	-	TRBJ2-2	-	CAWSGAVRGNTGELFF	TGTGCCTGGAGTGGGGCGGTCAGGGGGAACACCGGGGAGCTGTTTTTT
TRBV6-1	-	TRBJ1-5	-	CASSGISGRANQPQHF	TGTGCCAGCAGTGGGATTAGTGGACGGGCCAATCAGCCCCAGCATTTT
TRBV15	TRBD2	TRBJ2-1	-	CATSGLVNEQFF	TGTGCCACCTCGGGACTAGTCAATGAGCAGTTCTTC
TRBV6-1	-	TRBJ1-5	-	CASSDNFNQPQHF	TGTGCCAGCAGTGACAACTTCAATCAGCCCCAGCATTTT
TRBV29-1	-	TRBJ2-3	-	CSVEAAGASTDTQYF	TGCAGCGTTGAAGCGGCAGGGGCGAGCACAGATACGCAGTATTTT
TRBV7-8	TRBD1	TRBJ2-7	-	CASSPGDSTYEQYF	TGTGCCAGCAGCCCCGGGGACAGCACCTACGAGCAGTACTTC
TRBV10-1	-	TRBJ1-6	-	CASSENRVSPLHF	TGCGCCAGCAGTGAAAACAGGGTTTCACCCCTCCACTTT
TRBV19	TRBD1	TRBJ1-2	-	CASRRQGTYGYTF	TGTGCCAGTAGGAGACAGGGGACTTATGGCTACACCTTC
TRBV5-1	-	TRBJ2-7	-	CASSQGLFGYEQYF	TGCGCCAGCAGCCAGGGGCTCTTCGGCTACGAGCAGTACTTC
TRBV5-1	TRBD1	TRBJ1-1	-	CASSLPLTGLNTEAFF	TGCGCCAGCAGCTTACCCCTGACAGGGCTGAACACTGAAGCTTTCTTT
TRBV7-9	-	TRBJ2-7	once	CASSLSGTSEQYF	TGTGCCAGCAGCTTGTCGGGGACATCCGAGCAGTACTTC
TRBV10-1	TRBD2	TRBJ2-2	-	CASSRTAGGILAGELFF	TGCGCCAGCAGCAGAACTGCGGGAGGGATCCTAGCCGGGGAGCTGTTTTTT
TRBV6-5	-	TRBJ1-4	-	CASSLLGNEKLFF	TGTGCCAGCAGTTTGCTCGGTAATGAAAAACTGTTTTTT
TRBV10-2	TRBD1	TRBJ2-7	few	CASSYPGQAIYEQYF	TGCGCCAGCAGTTACCCGGGACAGGCTATCTACGAGCAGTACTTC
TRBV30	-	TRBJ2-3	-	CAWSNGDLDTQYF	TGTGCCTGGAGTAACGGGGACTTAGATACGCAGTATTTT
TRBV30	-	TRBJ1-3	-	CACLGYSGNTIYF	TGTGCCTGCCTGGGTTACTCTGGAAACACCATATATTTT
TRBV2	TRBD2	TRBJ2-7	-	CASRAGTSGGMEYF	TGTGCCAGCAGAGCCGGGACTAGCGGGGGGATGGAGTACTTC
TRBV11-3	-	TRBJ2-1	-	CASSLVGFQSSYNEQFF	TGTGCCAGCAGCTTAGTGGGGTTCCAGAGCTCCTACAATGAGCAGTTCTTC
TRBV5-1	-	TRBJ1-1	-	CASSSPGRMNTEAFF	TGCGCCAGCAGCTCGCCGGGACGGATGAACACTGAAGCTTTCTTT
TRBV10-1	-	TRBJ1-1	-	CASSRTLNTEAFF	TGCGCCAGCAGCCGGACTCTGAACACTGAAGCTTTCTTT
TRBV14	-	TRBJ2-1	-	CASSQDTVAASYNEQFF	TGTGCCAGCAGCCAAGATACCGTAGCGGCTTCCTACAATGAGCAGTTCTTC
TRBV6-1	-	TRBJ2-2	-	CASRRTLGVGELFF	TGTGCCAGCCGCCGGACCCTTGGGGTCGGGGAGCTGTTTTTT
TRBV29-1	-	TRBJ1-2	-	CSAPGAGEGYTF	TGCAGCGCCCCGGGGGCAGGGGAGGGCTACACCTTC
TRBV7-7	-	TRBJ2-7	-	CASSYRAGNSHEQYF	TGTGCCAGCAGCTACCGCGCGGGGAATTCACACGAGCAGTACTTC
TRBV27	-	TRBJ1-1	-	CASSIMRIGGMNTEAFF	TGTGCCAGCAGCATCATGAGGATAGGGGGGATGAACACTGAAGCTTTCTTT
TRBV29-1	TRBD2	TRBJ2-7	-	CSVVSGRGYEQYF	TGCAGCGTTGTTAGCGGGAGAGGCTACGAGCAGTACTTC
TRBV7-3	-	TRBJ2-7	-	CASSRGALSYEQYF	TGTGCCAGCAGCCGCGGGGCTCTATCCTACGAGCAGTACTTC
TRBV23-1	TRBD1	TRBJ2-7	-	CASSQPGQGPSYEQYF	TGCGCCAGCAGTCAACCGGGACAGGGTCCCTCCTACGAGCAGTACTTC
TRBV19	-	TRBJ1-5	-	CASSIGGQSNQPQHF	TGTGCCAGTAGTATAGGGGGGCAAAGCAATCAGCCCCAGCATTTT
TRBV11-3	-	TRBJ1-4	-	CASSRRGADEKLFF	TGTGCCAGCAGCCGACGAGGGGCAGATGAAAAACTGTTTTTT
TRBV29-1	-	TRBJ1-1	-	CSVVNREATEAFF	TGCAGCGTTGTAAACAGGGAGGCCACTGAAGCTTTCTTT
TRBV2	-	TRBJ1-2	-	CASRVWGDYGYTF	TGTGCCAGCAGGGTGTGGGGGGACTATGGCTACACCTTC
TRBV30	-	TRBJ2-6	once	CAWNPPSGTGANVLTF	TGTGCCTGGAACCCCCCATCGGGGACTGGGGCCAACGTCCTGACTTTC
TRBV19	-	TRBJ2-7	-	CASRPAGPEGEQYF	TGTGCCAGTAGGCCCGCGGGACCGGAGGGCGAGCAGTACTTC
TRBV2	-	TRBJ2-3	-	CASSEVGRGTDTQYF	TGTGCCAGCAGTGAAGTGGGACGAGGTACAGATACGCAGTATTTT
TRBV5-1	-	TRBJ2-7	-	CASSLESRTTQRDTYEQYF	TGCGCCAGCAGCTTGGAATCTAGGACTACGCAACGAGATACCTACGAGCAGTACTTC
TRBV12-5	-	TRBJ2-5	-	CASGRETQYF	TGTGCTAGTGGCCGGGAGACCCAGTACTTC
TRBV6-5	TRBD1	TRBJ2-5	-	CASSYGRDRGRETQYF	TGTGCCAGCAGTTACGGGCGGGACAGGGGGCGTGAGACCCAGTACTTC
TRBV4-1	-	TRBJ2-7	-	CASSLGTRYEQYF	TGCGCCAGCAGCCTCGGGACAAGATACGAGCAGTACTTC
TRBV6-1	-	TRBJ1-2	-	CASSHWVGERNGYTF	TGTGCCAGCAGTCACTGGGTTGGGGAAAGGAATGGCTACACCTTC
TRBV19	-	TRBJ1-3	-	CASSMGQASGNTIYF	TGTGCCAGTAGTATGGGGCAGGCCTCTGGAAACACCATATATTTT
TRBV2	-	TRBJ2-3	-	CASTVGGTSDTQYF	TGTGCCAGCACTGTTGGGGGTACCTCAGATACGCAGTATTTT
TRBV2	-	TRBJ2-3	-	CASSVPSGTDTQYF	TGTGCCAGCAGTGTGCCTAGCGGCACAGATACGCAGTATTTT
TRBV5-1	-	TRBJ1-3	-	CASSPRSTSGNTIYF	TGCGCCAGCAGCCCTCGTTCGACCTCTGGAAACACCATATATTTT
TRBV30	-	TRBJ1-4	-	CAWGSGTTNEKLFF	TGTGCCTGGGGATCAGGGACAACTAATGAAAAACTGTTTTTT
TRBV6-1	TRBD1	TRBJ2-1	few	CASSEQGVEDRRLYNEQFF	TGTGCCAGCAGTGAACAGGGGGTGGAAGACCGCCGCCTTTACAATGAGCAGTTCTTC
TRBV15	-	TRBJ2-6	once	CATSRDFVSPGANVLTF	TGTGCCACCAGCAGAGATTTCGTCAGCCCTGGGGCCAACGTCCTGACTTTC
TRBV4-2	-	TRBJ1-4	-	CASSQDSVDEKLFF	TGTGCCAGCAGCCAGGACAGTGTGGACGAAAAACTGTTTTTT